The source of this TCR beta chain is a study of blood T cell repertoires in COVID-19. CDR3 length: 16 residues. In germline, CDR1 is SGHNT, CDR2 YENEEA. Between the trimmed V and J ends, which lost 4 bases and 3 bases, there was a span of 18 bases. The repertoire was sequenced with immunoSEQ multiplex PCR; TCRdb's copy has only in-frame clones and lacks some. The sample lists 190,000 or so clones; roughly 86% were seen once. The chain employs TRBV11-3 and TRBJ2-5, with D tentatively TRBD1 (6 bases). Sequencing was carried out using peripheral blood. The receptor comes from a man aged 40-49 years with active or convalescent COVID-19. CDR3 in amino acids: CASSSHREPLEETQYF. The CDR3 DNA reads TGTGCCAGCAGCTCCCACAGGGAGCCCCTTGAAGAGACCCAGTACTTC. The variable domain in full, with the rest retrieved from reference TRBV11-3 and TRBJ2-5, is EAGVVQSPRYKIIEKKQPVAFWCNPISGHNTLYWYLQNLGQGPELLIRYENEEAVDDSQLPKDRFSAERLKGVDSTLKIQPAELGDSAVYLCASSSHREPLEETQYFGPGTRLLVL.